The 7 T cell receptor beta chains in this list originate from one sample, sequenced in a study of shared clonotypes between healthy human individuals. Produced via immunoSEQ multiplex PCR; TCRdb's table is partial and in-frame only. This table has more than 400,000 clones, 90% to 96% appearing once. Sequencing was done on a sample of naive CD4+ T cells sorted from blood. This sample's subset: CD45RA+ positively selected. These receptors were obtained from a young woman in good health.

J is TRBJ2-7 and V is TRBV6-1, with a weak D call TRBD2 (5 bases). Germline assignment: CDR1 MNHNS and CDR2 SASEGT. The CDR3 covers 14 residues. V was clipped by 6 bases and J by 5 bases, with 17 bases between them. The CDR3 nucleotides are TGTGCCAGCAGCCCTAGCAGGTCAATCCACGAGCAGTACTTC. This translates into CASSPSRSIHEQYF.

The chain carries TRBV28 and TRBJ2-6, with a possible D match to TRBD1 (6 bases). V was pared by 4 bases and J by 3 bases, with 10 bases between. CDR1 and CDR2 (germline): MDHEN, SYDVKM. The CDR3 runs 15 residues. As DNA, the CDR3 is TGTGCCAGCAGTTCAACAGGGCATGGGGCCAACGTCCTGACTTTC. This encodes CASSSTGHGANVLTF. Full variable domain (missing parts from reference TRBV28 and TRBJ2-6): DVKVTQSSRYLVKRTGEKVFLECVQDMDHENMFWYRQDPGLGLRLIYFSYDVKMKEKGDIPEGYSVSREKKERFSLILESASTNQTSMYLCASSSTGHGANVLTFGAGSRLTVL.

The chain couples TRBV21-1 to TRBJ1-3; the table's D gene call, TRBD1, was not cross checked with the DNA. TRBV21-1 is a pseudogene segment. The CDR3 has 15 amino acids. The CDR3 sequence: CASSGLQHARNTIYF. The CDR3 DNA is TGTGCCAGCAGCGGGCTACAACACGCACGAAACACCATATATTTT.

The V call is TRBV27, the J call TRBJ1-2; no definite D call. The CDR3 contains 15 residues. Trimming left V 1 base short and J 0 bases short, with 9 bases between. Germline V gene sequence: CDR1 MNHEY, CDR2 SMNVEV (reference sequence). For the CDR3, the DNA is TGTGCCAGCAGTTTATTTGCAGCCGCTAACTATGGCTACACCTTC. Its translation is CASSLFAAANYGYTF.

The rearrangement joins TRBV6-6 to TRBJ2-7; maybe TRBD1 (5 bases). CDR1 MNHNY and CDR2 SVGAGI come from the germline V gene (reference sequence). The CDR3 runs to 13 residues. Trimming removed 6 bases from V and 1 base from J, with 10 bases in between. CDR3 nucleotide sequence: TGTGCCAGCAGCTCGACAGATTCCTACGAGCAGTACTTC. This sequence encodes CASSSTDSYEQYF.

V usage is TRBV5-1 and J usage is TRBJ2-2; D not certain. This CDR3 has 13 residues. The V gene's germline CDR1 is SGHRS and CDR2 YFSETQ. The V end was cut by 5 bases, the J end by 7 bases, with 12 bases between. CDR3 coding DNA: TGCGCCAGCAGTCGGAGCGAAGGCGGGGAGCTGTTTTTT. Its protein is CASSRSEGGELFF.

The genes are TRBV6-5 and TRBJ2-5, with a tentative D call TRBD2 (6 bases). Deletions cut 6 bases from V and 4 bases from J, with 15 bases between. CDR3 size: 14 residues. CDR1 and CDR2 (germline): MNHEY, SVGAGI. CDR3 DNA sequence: TGTGCCAGCAGCCTCGGACTACTCCGAGAGACCCAGTACTTC. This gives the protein CASSLGLLRETQYF.